These 18 T cell receptor beta chains originate from one sample sequenced in a study of blood T cell repertoires in COVID-19. The data were produced by immunoSEQ multiplex PCR, yet TCRdb's version contains in-frame clones alone and is incomplete. The data hold tens of thousands of clones, with roughly four fifths observed a single time. The specimen was peripheral blood. The source of these receptors is a human donor in a cohort sampled during active COVID-19.

V is TRBV2 and J is TRBJ1-2, with 7 positions matching TRBD1. CDR3 length equals 16 residues. CDR1 SNHLY and CDR2 FYNNEI come from the germline V gene. The ends lost 0 bases at V and 2 bases at J; junction bases unmatched: 6. In DNA form, the CDR3 reads TGTGCCAGCAGTGAAGCGGGACAGAGAGCGAACTATGGCTACACCTTC. As protein: CASSEAGQRANYGYTF.

The chain has TRBV5-1 and TRBJ2-7; TRBD2 is a possible D gene (5 bases). V lost 4 bases, J lost 3 bases, and 23 bases lay in between. The germline V gene has CDR1 SGHRS and CDR2 YFSETQ. CDR3 size: 17 residues. The CDR3 DNA reads as TGCGCCAGCAGCCTGGGTACTGTATCCCCGGAGGTCTACGAGCAGTACTTC. Translating gives CASSLGTVSPEVYEQYF.

This sequence joins TRBV27 and TRBJ1-2; D may be TRBD1 (5 bases). The V end was cut by 2 bases, the J end by 2 bases, with 6 bases between. This CDR3 comprises 13 residues. Germline lookup yields CDR1 MNHEY and CDR2 SMNVEV (reference sequence). The CDR3 loop reads CASSLRQNYGYTF. The CDR3 bases are TGTGCCAGCAGTTTACGACAGAACTATGGCTACACCTTC.

This sequence joins TRBV9 and TRBJ1-4, with D perhaps matching TRBD1 (6 bases). Germline-derived CDR1 and CDR2 are SGDLS and YYNGEE. V lost 1 base and J 5 bases, leaving 12 bases between the germline ends. There are 15 residues in the CDR3. The CDR3 loop reads CASSVLQGRNEKLFF. As DNA, the CDR3 is TGTGCCAGCAGCGTATTACAGGGACGAAATGAAAAACTGTTTTTT.

The chain uses TRBV28 and TRBJ2-7; D is ambiguous. V was pared by 6 bases and J by 0 bases, with 12 bases between. Germline V gene data show CDR1 as MDHEN and CDR2 as SYDVKM. The CDR3 is 14 amino acids. CDR3 bases: TGTGCCAGCAGCTATGACACTTACTCCTACGAGCAGTACTTC. Amino acid sequence: CASSYDTYSYEQYF.

The chain carries TRBV5-5 and TRBJ1-5; 8 bases are a match to TRBD1. The CDR3 spans 15 residues. Germline lookup yields CDR1 SGHKS and CDR2 YYEKEE (reference sequence). The J segment lost 8 bases and the V segment lost 3 bases, leaving 10 bases of the junction unmatched. For the CDR3, the DNA is TGTGCCAGCAGCTGGTATCGGGACAGGATCGAGCCCCAGCATTTT. This gives the protein CASSWYRDRIEPQHF.

J is TRBJ2-7 and V is TRBV30; TRBD1 matches 8 bases. J was trimmed by 4 bases and V by 1 base; bases with no gene match: 3. Germline lookup yields CDR1 GTSNPN and CDR2 SVGIG (reference sequence). CDR3 length: 13 amino acids. CDR3: CAWSGTGPYEQYF. The DNA of the CDR3 is TGTGCCTGGAGTGGGACAGGGCCGTACGAGCAGTACTTC. Together with reference TRBV30 and TRBJ2-7, the CDR3 gives the full variable domain: SQTIHQWPATLVQPVGSPLSLECTVEGTSNPNLYWYRQAAGRGLQLLFYSVGIGQISSEVPQNLSASRPQDRQFILSSKKLLLSDSGFYLCAWSGTGPYEQYFGPGTRLTVT.

The V and J genes are TRBV5-1 and TRBJ2-3, with 7 bases that match TRBD2. Germline V lookup: CDR1 SGHRS, CDR2 YFSETQ. This CDR3 has 15 amino acids. V shed 5 bases and J 0 bases; nucleotides not matched to a gene: 6. The CDR3 spells CASSWGGPSTDTQYF. In DNA, the CDR3 is TGCGCCAGCAGTTGGGGGGGACCTAGCACAGATACGCAGTATTTT.

This clone was recorded a few times. The identical CDR3 is also encoded by other nucleotide sequences in the sample. The V gene is TRBV7-9, the J gene TRBJ2-7; TRBD2 matches at 9 bases. This CDR3 is built from 14 residues. V shed 1 base, J shed 3 bases, and the junction held 1 base outside the gene matches. Germline CDR1 reads SEHNR; CDR2 reads FQNEAQ (reference sequence). CDR3 DNA: TGTGCCAGCAGCTTAGTAGCGGGGGTCTACGAGCAGTACTTC. This sequence encodes CASSLVAGVYEQYF.

J is TRBJ2-7 and V is TRBV9; tentatively, D is TRBD2 (6 bases). This CDR3 contains 13 residues. V lost 0 bases, J lost 5 bases, and 9 bases lay in between. In germline, CDR1 is SGDLS, CDR2 YYNGEE. CDR3 loop: CASSVAGADEQYF. The CDR3 DNA is TGTGCCAGCAGCGTAGCGGGAGCGGACGAGCAGTACTTC.

The J gene is TRBJ2-7, the V gene TRBV11-2; unclear D gene. Between the trimmed V and J ends, which lost 3 bases and 2 bases, there was a span of 11 bases. The germline V gene has CDR1 SGHAT and CDR2 FQNNGV. The CDR3 has 14 amino acids. CDR3 coding DNA: TGTGCCAGCAGCTTCTTCGCGGCGACCTACGAGCAGTACTTC. Translation: CASSFFAATYEQYF. The full variable domain, completed using reference TRBV11-2 and TRBJ2-7, is EAGVAQSPRYKIIEKRQSVAFWCNPISGHATLYWYQQILGQGPKLLIQFQNNGVVDDSQLPKDRFSAERLKGVDSTLKIQPAKLEDSAVYLCASSFFAATYEQYFGPGTRLTVT.

The chain couples TRBV5-1 to TRBJ2-7; a possible D gene is TRBD1 (6 bases). The germline gives CDR1 SGHRS, CDR2 YFSETQ. The germline V and J ends were trimmed by 3 bases and 1 base, with 14 bases remaining between them. CDR3 length: 15 residues. The CDR3, as DNA: TGCGCCAGCAGCTCTGGACAGCGTTATTCCTACGAGCAGTACTTC. Protein: CASSSGQRYSYEQYF.

In its sample, this clone is medium-sized. This chain links TRBV7-8 with TRBJ2-7; 10 bases match TRBD2. The CDR3 length is 16 residues. CDR1 and CDR2 (germline): SGHVS, FQNEAQ. The V gene end was trimmed by 5 bases and the J gene end by 5 bases; junction bases not matched to a gene: 12. The CDR3 is CASSPLSGRAHNEQYF. CDR3 DNA sequence: TGTGCCAGCAGCCCCCTAAGCGGGAGGGCCCACAACGAGCAGTACTTC.

The chain is built from TRBV4-1 and TRBJ2-1; 7 nucleotides match TRBD1. The CDR3 spans 14 residues. With V trimmed by 0 bases and J by 9 bases, 5 bases remained unmatched. Germline CDR1 MGHRA, CDR2 YSYEKL. The chain's CDR3 is CASSQEREGAEQFF. The CDR3 nucleotides are TGCGCCAGCAGCCAAGAACGAGAGGGGGCTGAGCAGTTCTTC.

This clone is a singleton in its sample. The chain links TRBV30 to TRBJ1-5; D gene ambiguous. V was clipped by 5 bases and J by 7 bases, with 9 bases between them. Germline V CDR1 and CDR2: GTSNPN, SVGIG (reference sequence). The CDR3 extends over 11 amino acids. The DNA of the CDR3 is TGTGCCTGGGGGGTGGAGCAGCCCCAGCATTTT. This gives the protein CAWGVEQPQHF.

The chain joins TRBV7-6 to TRBJ2-3; D might be TRBD2 (5 bases). The CDR3 totals 14 residues. Germline V lookup: CDR1 SGHVS, CDR2 FNYEAQ. Trimming took off 4 bases at V and 2 bases at J, with 10 bases between the two ends. The CDR3 protein is CASSSPGNTDTQYF. As DNA, the CDR3 is TGTGCCAGCAGCTCCCCCGGGAACACAGATACGCAGTATTTT. The full variable domain, in which reference TRBV7-6 and TRBJ2-3 provide the parts outside the CDR3, is GAGVSQSPRYKVTKRGQDVALRCDPISGHVSLYWYRQALGQGPEFLTYFNYEAQQDKSGLPNDRFSAERPEGSISTLTIQRTEQRDSAMYRCASSSPGNTDTQYFGPGTRLTVL.

The chain uses TRBV7-3 and TRBJ2-6; weak D call: TRBD1 (7 bases). The CDR3 runs to 15 residues. Trimming left V 5 bases short and J 4 bases short, with 12 bases between. CDR1 is SGHTA, CDR2 FQGTGA, per germline. DNA of the CDR3: TGTGCCAGCAGCGTCCAGGGGGGCGGGGCCAACGTCCTGACTTTC. Translated, it gives CASSVQGGGANVLTF.

The chain combines TRBV7-2 with TRBJ1-2; the D gene is possibly TRBD1 (6 bases). V lost 5 bases to trimming and J lost 4 bases, with 14 bases between them. From germline, CDR1 is SGHTA and CDR2 FQGNSA. The CDR3 totals 14 residues. The CDR3: CASSTGHSGYGYTF. The CDR3, as DNA: TGTGCCAGCAGCACGGGACACTCGGGCTATGGCTACACCTTC.